At least ten counts were recorded for the clone carrying this T cell receptor (beta chain). Its antigen is undetermined. The time point denotes: baseline pretreatment blood. The treatment: 15 Gy SBRT to primary tumor, nephrectomy 4 weeks later. The tumor was a clear cell renal cell carcinoma. CDR1 MNHNS and CDR2 SASEGT come from the germline V gene. The CDR3 sequence is 15 residues long. V was cut by 5 bases and J by 0 bases, with 8 bases left in between. The sample comes from a study of radiation and T cells in renal cell carcinoma. Study context: Nephrectomy followed 15 Gy stereotactic body radiation by 4 weeks.

Repertoires were generated with immunoSEQ multiplex PCR, while TCRdb's copy carries only in-frame clones and drops some. This table has more than 75,000 clones, approximately 83% appearing once. General observations from the study: Top tumor clonotypes rose in blood 2 weeks post-radiation, then contracted. Baseline intratumoral clonotype presence is unknown without pretreatment biopsies.

The genes are TRBV6-1 and TRBJ2-6; unclear D gene. This receptor was identified in a man aged 55 to 70 with renal cell carcinoma. The sequencing used blood, collected from a patient whose treatment included radiotherapy and nephrectomy. The CDR3 DNA is TGTGCCAGCAGTACAGCTCCCTCTGGGGCCAACGTCCTGACTTTC. Residues: CASSTAPSGANVLTF.